The clone carrying this T cell receptor (beta chain) is a singleton in its sample. These data originate in a study of blood T cell repertoires in COVID-19. On the study more broadly: Samples taken during acute and convalescent COVID-19 were collected in the United States, Italy and Spain. In each case, the material was cDNA or gDNA derived from T cells, B-cell-depleted T cells, or PBMCs.

Assay: immunoSEQ multiplex PCR; the TCRdb copy retains only in-frame clones and omits some. This table holds some 160,000 clones, 75% to 85% found once. The TCR originated in a human donor in a cohort sampled during active COVID-19. The sample taken for sequencing was peripheral blood.

The CDR3 sequence is CASSTFSNQPQHF. For the CDR3, the DNA is TGTGCCAGCAGCACTTTTAGCAATCAGCCCCAGCATTTT. J is TRBJ1-5 and V is TRBV27; D remains ambiguous. V was pared by 6 bases and J by 0 bases, with 6 bases between. The CDR3 is 13 amino acids. The germline V gene encodes CDR1 MNHEY and CDR2 SMNVEV (reference sequence).